The 21 T cell receptor beta chains below come from one sample, sequenced in a study of long-term antiretroviral therapy in people with HIV. The assay used was immunoSEQ (version v3.0), run at survey level. Measured with immunoSEQ multiplex PCR; TCRdb has only the in-frame clones, and not every one. Of tens of thousands of clones in the sample, roughly four fifths were seen once. The sequences come from unsorted PBMCs, collected 0.3 years after starting antiretroviral therapy. These receptors came from a young man with HIV.

V is TRBV19 and J is TRBJ2-7; D may be TRBD2 (6 bases). The germline gives CDR1 LNHDA, CDR2 SQIVND (reference sequence). CDR3 length equals 15 residues. V was pared by 4 bases and J by 0 bases, with 13 bases between. The CDR3 nucleotides read TGTGCCAGTAGTACCCCGGGAGCTCGCTCCTACGAGCAGTACTTC. This sequence encodes CASSTPGARSYEQYF.

The gene calls are TRBV6-5 and TRBJ1-2; D not certain. Germline assignment: CDR1 MNHEY and CDR2 SVGAGI. V was cut by 6 bases and J by 1 base, with 15 bases left in between. The CDR3 totals 15 residues. DNA for the CDR3: TGTGCCAGCAGCTATTCGCGCCGGGGTAACTATGGCTACACCTTC. Amino acids: CASSYSRRGNYGYTF.

The V call is TRBV6-1, the J call TRBJ2-7; 7 nucleotides align to TRBD1. V was pared by 4 bases and J by 3 bases, with 9 bases of the junction left unmatched. CDR1 MNHNS and CDR2 SASEGT come from the germline V gene. The CDR3 covers 15 residues. The CDR3 coding sequence is TGTGCCAGCAGTGTGACCGGGACAGACAACTACGAGCAGTACTTC. Protein: CASSVTGTDNYEQYF.

The gene calls are TRBV13 and TRBJ2-5; 11 nucleotides align to TRBD2. From germline, CDR1 is PRHDT and CDR2 FYEKMQ (reference sequence). Losses at the gene ends were 5 bases for V and 9 bases for J; bases not matched to a gene: 14. The CDR3 sequence is 16 residues long. In DNA form, the CDR3 reads TGTGCCAGCAGCCGTCCACTAGCGGGAGCCCTAGCGGCCCAGTACTTC. Its protein product is CASSRPLAGALAAQYF.

In its sample, this clone was seen once. The chain links TRBV19 to TRBJ2-7; TRBD1 aligns across 7 bases. Per germline, CDR1 LNHDA and CDR2 SQIVND (reference sequence). The V gene end was trimmed by 3 bases and the J gene end by 0 bases; junction bases not matched to a gene: 2. This CDR3 spans 14 amino acids. The CDR3 nucleotides are TGTGCCAGTAGTATGGGGACAGTCTCCTACGAGCAGTACTTC. The encoded protein is CASSMGTVSYEQYF.

As concerns this clone: Within the sample, other DNA sequences also encode this same CDR3. V gene TRBV5-6 combines with J gene TRBJ2-6; D remains unclear. Germline CDR1 SGHDT, CDR2 YYEEEE. The V end was cut by 0 bases, the J end by 0 bases, with 4 bases between. CDR3 size: 15 residues. CDR3 protein: CASSLGNSGANVLTF. For the CDR3, the DNA is TGTGCCAGCAGCTTGGGGAACTCTGGGGCCAACGTCCTGACTTTC.

The chain carries TRBV6-6 and TRBJ2-2; the D is unclear. From germline, CDR1 is MNHNY and CDR2 SVGAGI (reference sequence). There are 14 residues in the CDR3. Trimming left V 2 bases short and J 1 base short, with 5 bases between. The CDR3 protein is CASSYARNTGELFF. The CDR3 DNA reads TGTGCCAGCAGTTACGCCAGGAACACCGGGGAGCTGTTTTTT.

The rearrangement uses TRBV5-4 and TRBJ2-3; TRBD2 matches at 12 bases. Trimming cost V 3 bases and J 4 bases; bases outside gene matches: 6. The CDR3 runs to 16 residues. Germline CDR1 is SGHNT and CDR2 is YYREEE (reference sequence). Written as DNA, the CDR3 is TGTGCCAGCAGCTCCAAACTAGCGGGGGGACCAGATACGCAGTATTTT. Encoded protein: CASSSKLAGGPDTQYF.

This clone was seen more than once but under ten times. The genes are TRBV7-9 and TRBJ2-7; D is possibly TRBD2 (6 bases). The CDR3 spans 16 residues. Germline V gene data show CDR1 as SEHNR and CDR2 as FQNEAQ (reference sequence). The V end lost 0 bases, the J end lost 4 bases, and 16 bases lay between the germline ends. CDR3 bases: TGTGCCAGCAGCTTAGCTGGAGGGTTCCGAGATTACGAGCAGTACTTC. Translated: CASSLAGGFRDYEQYF.

The chain is built from TRBV7-9 and TRBJ2-1, with D maybe TRBD1 (7 bases). This CDR3 contains 15 residues. Trimming left V 4 bases short and J 5 bases short, with 15 bases between. Germline-derived CDR1 and CDR2 are SEHNR and FQNEAQ (reference sequence). CDR3 bases: TGTGCCAGCAGCTCACCAGGGGGGACCCACAATGAGCAGTTCTTC. Encoded protein: CASSSPGGTHNEQFF.

The genes are TRBV6-6 and TRBJ2-7; no firm D call. Between the trimmed V and J ends, which lost 5 bases and 7 bases, there was a span of 9 bases. The CDR3 runs 11 residues. Germline CDR1 MNHNY, CDR2 SVGAGI (reference sequence). CDR3: CASSDTGEQYF. In nucleotides, the CDR3 is TGTGCCAGCAGTGATACTGGAGAGCAGTACTTC.

The chain is built from TRBV20-1 and TRBJ1-1; perhaps TRBD1 as D (5 bases). CDR3 size: 11 residues. The ends were cut back, 5 bases at V and 3 bases at J, with 7 bases in the middle. Germline V gene sequence: CDR1 DFQATT, CDR2 SNEGSKA (reference sequence). CDR3 DNA sequence: TGCAGTGCTGGGGGGGACACTGAAGCTTTCTTT. Protein sequence: CSAGGDTEAFF.

V is TRBV4-2 and J is TRBJ1-2, with a tentative D call TRBD1 (5 bases). V lost 4 bases and J lost 3, with 15 bases in between. Per the germline V gene, CDR1 is LGHNA and CDR2 is YNFKEQ. There are 15 residues in the CDR3. The CDR3 bases are TGTGCCAGCAGCCCCTACGTCCAGGGTGACTATGGCTACACCTTC. This codes for CASSPYVQGDYGYTF.

The genes are TRBV18 and TRBJ2-3, with unresolved D. This CDR3 contains 12 residues. CDR1 is KGHSH, CDR2 LQKENI, per germline. Trimming removed 2 bases at V and 7 bases at J, with 7 bases between. Written as DNA, the CDR3 is TGTGCCAGCTCACCATCGGAAAATACGCAGTATTTT. Encoded protein: CASSPSENTQYF. The full variable domain, in which reference TRBV18 and TRBJ2-3 provide the parts outside the CDR3, is NAGVMQNPRHLVRRRGQEARLRCSPMKGHSHVYWYRQLPEEGLKFMVYLQKENIIDESGMPKERFSAEFPKEGPSILRIQQVVRGDSAAYFCASSPSENTQYFGPGTRLTVL.

The chain employs TRBV7-2 and TRBJ2-5, with TRBD1 identical over 7 bases. The CDR3 consists of 15 residues. CDR1 is SGHTA and CDR2 is FQGNSA in the germline V gene. J lost 3 bases, V lost 5 bases, and 9 bases had no gene match. DNA of the CDR3: TGTGCCAGCAGCCCCAATCAGGGGGTCGAAGAGACCCAGTACTTC. This encodes CASSPNQGVEETQYF.

The chain has TRBV15 and TRBJ2-3, with 9 bases fitting TRBD1. V shed 4 bases and J 2 bases; nucleotides not matched to a gene: 4. Germline V gives CDR1 LNHNV, CDR2 YYDKDF (reference sequence). The CDR3 is made up of 15 amino acids. CDR3 region: CATSKGQGSTDTQYF. CDR3 DNA sequence: TGTGCCACCAGCAAAGGACAGGGGTCCACAGATACGCAGTATTTT.

The CDR3 region has the DNA TGTGCCAGCAGTGAAGTCTACCGGGCGAGTGGAAACACCATATATTTT. Amino acid sequence: CASSEVYRASGNTIYF. The V and J genes are TRBV2 and TRBJ1-3; D call uncertain. Trimming shortened V by 1 base and J by 3 bases, and 13 bases separated the two germline ends. The CDR3 totals 16 residues. Germline CDR1 is SNHLY and CDR2 is FYNNEI.

J is TRBJ2-3 and V is TRBV4-3, with D perhaps matching TRBD2 (5 bases). This CDR3 region has 16 residues. V was trimmed by 0 bases and J by 0 bases, leaving 10 bases between them. Germline loops: CDR1 LGHNA, CDR2 YSLEER. CDR3: CASSQEGGGSTDTQYF. CDR3 sequence (DNA): TGCGCCAGCAGCCAAGAAGGCGGAGGAAGCACAGATACGCAGTATTTT.

The chain combines TRBV2 with TRBJ1-3; 7 bases align to TRBD1. V shed 2 bases, J shed 1 base, and the junction held 5 bases outside the gene matches. CDR1 SNHLY and CDR2 FYNNEI come from the germline V gene. The CDR3 consists of 16 residues. CDR3 loop: CASSENRGGSGNTIYF. In DNA form, the CDR3 reads TGTGCCAGCAGTGAAAACAGGGGAGGTTCTGGAAACACCATATATTTT.

This chain joins TRBV6-5 and TRBJ2-3, with D possibly TRBD2 on 5 matching bases. The CDR3 contains 15 residues. Trimming removed 0 bases from V and 6 bases from J, with 13 bases in between. In germline, CDR1 is MNHEY, CDR2 SVGAGI. The CDR3 region has the DNA TGTGCCAGCAGTTACTCGATAGGACTTCGGGATACGCAGTATTTT. Translation gives CASSYSIGLRDTQYF.

The rearrangement links TRBV4-3 to TRBJ2-1, with 10 bases fitting TRBD2. With 1 base clipped from V and 3 bases from J, the junction kept 0 bases outside the gene matches. CDR1 and CDR2 from the germline V gene are LGHNA and YSLEER. The CDR3 is 15 amino acids. Here the CDR3 DNA reads TGCGCCAGCAGCCAAGGGACTAGCGGCTACAATGAGCAGTTCTTC. Protein: CASSQGTSGYNEQFF.